This T cell receptor beta chain was recorded in a study of graft-versus-host responses after intestinal transplantation (dated by TCRdb to about 2021). Background for the entire study: Multivisceral, liver-intestinal, or isolated intestinal transplants were received by the recipients. Every recipient was given anti-thymocyte globulin induction, followed by roughly 3 years of maintenance tacrolimus and steroids. After intestinal transplantation, graft-versus-host and host-versus-graft alloreactive T cell clones in the graft, circulation and bone marrow were tracked using bulk TCR-beta CDR3 sequencing. To identify alloreactive clones, pre-transplant mixed lymphocyte reaction products were sequenced and then compared with unstimulated pre-transplant donor and recipient T cells. Of the 20 to 25 intestinal transplant recipients enrolled in the cohort, one of whom was a retransplant, 3 patients without pretransplant specimens were excluded. Donor T cell macrochimerism was defined as a peak of at least 4% donor T cells among recipient peripheral blood mononuclear cells. Rather than being sequenced by the commercial service, samples from a few later patients were sequenced in-house on an Illumina MiSeq and processed with MiXCR. Broader findings and caveats from the paper: Early after transplant, peak levels of circulating GvH clones were found to be associated with declines in HvG clones. The relatively low number and heterogeneity of intestinal transplant patients limited the conclusions. In patients with donor T cell macrochimerism, the allografts had high GvH to HvG T cell clonal ratios. GvH clones turned up in recipient bone marrow, with some appearing earlier in ileal mucosa or blood, a pattern consistent with an intestinal mucosal origin.

A few counts support this clone. The sample holds no much larger clone one base away, and base qualities are not on file. CDR1 and CDR2 are drawn from the germline V gene: MDHEN, SYDVKM. V and J are truncated by 1 base and 7 bases respectively, leaving an intervening sequence of 19 bases. Counted from cysteine to phenylalanine, this CDR3 has 16 amino acids. Only the CDR3 DNA stays, 48 bases, in frame from base 1. Preparation of the library involved the immunoSEQ multiplex PCR assay. In most patients, genomic DNA was isolated using the Qiagen DNeasy Blood and Tissue Kit and sent frozen to Adaptive Biotechnologies for TCR sequencing. For most patients, high-throughput TCR-beta CDR3 sequencing of genomic DNA was performed by Adaptive Biotechnologies. Per the source publication's procedure: Adaptive's ImmunoSEQ software was the source of the TCR sequencing data for over 15 patients, while a few other patients were processed with MiXCR and VDJtools. CD4 versus CD8 sorting errors were corrected by removing sequences found in both subsets at a frequency ratio below 5:1. Because the origin of CDR3 nucleotide sequences shared between donor and recipient could not be assigned, those sequences were removed. To count as alloreactive, a clone needed at least 2-fold expansion over unstimulated cells and a minimum CFSE-low frequency of 0.002% (template counts) or 0.001% (read counts). Clones were considered mappable if detected in sequenced pre-transplant spleen, lymph node, or MLR CFSE-low populations of the donor or recipient. The cumulative frequency of alloreactive clones was calculated as a percentage of all sequences, weighted by copy number. As stored in TCRdb, this immuneACCESS dataset retains in-frame rearrangements with V and J assigned. A fraction of the clones does not appear; measured against another copy, unresolved V genes explain less than half of the discrepancy, and the remainder lacks a known reason. That table gives V, J and clone size, and the DNA gave D and trimming. The sample table holds roughly 14,000 clones, of which almost 30% were seen once. The ten largest clonotypes hold 3.9% of the sample.

Interpreted using the paper, the time point label stands for: cells obtained before transplantation from donor or recipient. In mixed lymphocyte reactions, around 200,000 CFSE-labeled pre-transplant responders were plated with around 200,000 irradiated violet-dye-labeled stimulators and cultured for 5 to 6 days. Proliferating CD3+CD4+CFSE-low and CD3+CD8+CFSE-low responder cells were FACS-sorted on a BD Influx sorter after the mixed lymphocyte reaction. This sample comprised alloreactive CD4+ T cells from a mixed lymphocyte reaction culture, obtained before intestinal transplant. Sample cell subset or site, as interpreted from the label and publication: CFSE-low proliferating T cells sorted from roughly 6-day pre-transplant mixed lymphocyte reaction (GvH or HvG direction). The rearranged segments are TRBV28 and TRBJ2-5; the D gene is perhaps TRBD2, on 7 matching bases. This sequence was found in a human patient who received an intestinal transplant. The DNA reads as follows: TGTGCCAGCAGTTTATACACCCCCGGGGGGCTGGGGACCCAGTACTTC. Its amino acids are CASSLYTPGGLGTQYF.